The 2 T cell receptor beta chains listed next were all sequenced from one sample in a study of molecular identifiers for immune sequencing clone quantification. TCRdb re-called the PCR reads with MiXCR, one entry per CDR3 protein. This table holds roughly 630,000 distinct CDR3 sequences, roughly 27% found once. Source material: naive CD8+ T cells from blood, with Jurkat cell RNA spiked in. Subset defined: FACS-sorted CD8+CD4-CCR7+CD45RA+ naive T cells. The receptors were sampled from a human donor in good health. Some libraries in this study had Jurkat cell RNA spiked in.

As regards this clonotype: One end of the junction varies from germline; a read error may be responsible. The chain uses TRBV2 and TRBJ1-1; D uncertain. Germline V gene sequence: CDR1 SNHLY, CDR2 FYNNEI. The length of the CDR3 is 15 residues. CDR3 region: CASREVVIANTEAFF. CDR3 nucleotide sequence: TGTGCCAGCAGAGAAGTTGTCATAGCGAACACTGAAGCTTTCTTT.

This clonotype was seen many times. The rearrangement links TRBV15 to TRBJ1-5; D unresolved. Germline V gene lookup returns CDR1 LNHNV and CDR2 YYDKDF (reference sequence). The V and J ends lost 3 bases and 3 bases respectively, with 3 bases between them. The CDR3 covers 12 residues. The DNA for the CDR3 is TGTGCCACCAGCAGGGTCAATCAGCCCCAGCATTTT. Its translation is CATSRVNQPQHF.